This T cell receptor beta chain was sequenced during a study of a mutant IDH1 vaccine in newly diagnosed glioma. Study details: Antecedent treatment encompassed radiotherapy, temozolomide, or their combination; the majority received both.

Noted time point: baseline, week 1 (first vaccination visit). Treatment defined: pre-vaccination baseline after standard-of-care therapy. Each of the donors came in with new WHO grade 3 or 4 astrocytomas that were IDH1-mutant and ATRX-lost. V shed 5 bases and J shed 7 bases, with 18 bases lying between them. The CDR3 has 15 amino acids. Looked up from germline, CDR1 is SGHNT and CDR2 is YENEEA. Sequencing was performed with immunoSEQ multiplex PCR; in TCRdb, only in-frame clones are kept and a portion is missing. The table records about 92,000 clones, about four fifths of them present only once. The sample here was PBMCs, taken from a glioma patient treated with radiotherapy, temozolomide or both. The rearrangement links TRBV11-3 to TRBJ2-1; weak D call: TRBD2 (7 bases). This TCR derives from a woman aged 50 to 60 with glioma. CDR3 nucleotides: TGTGCCAGCAGCCCCCGCGGGGGCCGTAATAATGAGCAGTTCTTC. Translating it yields CASSPRGGRNNEQFF.